These 17 T cell receptor beta chains were sequenced from one sample in a study of T cell responses to AZD1222 COVID-19 vaccine. Sequencing was performed with immunoSEQ multiplex PCR; in TCRdb, only in-frame clones are kept and a portion is missing. The sample lists around 130,000 clones; 89% were seen once. Sequenced material: peripheral blood, taken 28 days after the second AZD1222 dose. The receptors originated from an adult who received the AZD1222 COVID-19 vaccine.

This sequence joins TRBV5-8 and TRBJ1-6, with D perhaps matching TRBD1 (5 bases). V lost 7 bases, J lost 3 bases, and 11 bases lay in between. The germline CDR1 and CDR2 sequences are SGHTS and YDEGEE. This CDR3 is 14 amino acids long. The CDR3, as DNA: TGTGCCAGCGACAGATATGGCTATAATTCACCCCTCCACTTT. Translating it yields CASDRYGYNSPLHF.

V gene TRBV27 combines with J gene TRBJ1-2, with 8 bases matching TRBD1. This CDR3 spans 13 amino acids. The trim removed 4 bases at V and 5 bases at J, leaving 3 bases unmatched. Germline CDR1 MNHEY, CDR2 SMNVEV (reference sequence). This chain's CDR3 is CASSSQGAYGYTF. In nucleotides, the CDR3 is TGTGCCAGCAGTTCGCAGGGGGCGTATGGCTACACCTTC.

This chain connects TRBV5-1 to TRBJ2-2, with 7 bases aligning to TRBD2. Germline V gene lookup returns CDR1 SGHRS and CDR2 YFSETQ. This CDR3 region has 15 residues. The V segment lost 0 bases and the J segment 4 bases; nucleotides outside the gene matches: 3. This CDR3 reads CASSLGEGSTGELFF. As DNA, the CDR3 is TGCGCCAGCAGCTTGGGGGAGGGATCCACCGGGGAGCTGTTTTTT.

The V call is TRBV5-1, the J call TRBJ1-6; 9 positions agree with TRBD1. Germline V lookup: CDR1 SGHRS, CDR2 YFSETQ. The junction had 12 bases not matched to a gene; V was cut back by 4 bases and J by 10 bases. CDR3 length: 16 amino acids. DNA of the CDR3: TGCGCCAGCAGCGCTTATCCGGGACAGGGTGGCTCACCCCTCCACTTT. Residues: CASSAYPGQGGSPLHF.

This chain connects TRBV15 to TRBJ1-2; 9 positions match TRBD1. V was clipped by 1 base and J by 5 bases; unmatched bases: 8. The germline V gene has CDR1 LNHNV and CDR2 YYDKDF (reference sequence). CDR3 length: 16 amino acids. The CDR3 here is CATSRANPGQGYGYTF. Here the CDR3 DNA reads TGTGCCACCAGCAGAGCCAACCCGGGACAGGGTTATGGCTACACCTTC.

The chain recombines TRBV28 with TRBJ1-1; D unclear. The V end was cut by 3 bases, the J end by 5 bases, with 4 bases between. The V gene's germline CDR1 is MDHEN and CDR2 SYDVKM. CDR3 length: 11 residues. The CDR3 nucleotides read TGTGCCAGCAGTTTTTTTACTGAAGCTTTCTTT. Its protein product is CASSFFTEAFF. Full variable domain (remainder filled in from reference TRBV28 and TRBJ1-1): DVKVTQSSRYLVKRTGEKVFLECVQDMDHENMFWYRQDPGLGLRLIYFSYDVKMKEKGDIPEGYSVSREKKERFSLILESASTNQTSMYLCASSFFTEAFFGQGTRLTVV.

V usage is TRBV7-9 and J usage is TRBJ1-5; D is uncertain. The CDR3 contains 13 residues. Trimming shortened V by 10 bases and J by 5 bases, and 15 bases separated the two germline ends. The germline CDR1 and CDR2 sequences are SEHNR and FQNEAQ (reference sequence). The chain's CDR3 is CATAPSADQPQHF. As DNA, the CDR3 is TGTGCCACCGCCCCCTCAGCAGATCAGCCCCAGCATTTT. Full variable domain (remainder filled in from reference TRBV7-9 and TRBJ1-5): DTGVSQNPRHKITKRGQNVTFRCDPISEHNRLYWYRQTLGQGPEFLTYFQNEAQLEKSRLLSDRFSAERPKGSFSTLEIQRTEQGDSAMYLCATAPSADQPQHFGDGTRLSIL.

V is TRBV7-6 and J is TRBJ2-5; 7 positions agree with TRBD2. The CDR3 totals 16 residues. Trimming at V came to 0 bases and at J to 2 bases, leaving 6 bases not matched to a gene. CDR1 is SGHVS and CDR2 is FNYEAQ in the germline V gene. The CDR3 bases are TGTGCCAGCAGCTTAGCGTTCAGCGGGATTCAAGAGACCCAGTACTTC. It yields the protein CASSLAFSGIQETQYF.

The chain has TRBV12-3 or TRBV12-4 and TRBJ1-2, with 9 positions matching TRBD1. Trimming cost V 8 bases and J 4 bases; bases outside gene matches: 5. The CDR3 consists of 13 residues. CDR3 in DNA: TGTGCCAGCGGCGAGGGACAGGGCTATGGCTACACCTTC. Translated, it gives CASGEGQGYGYTF.

The gene calls are TRBV6-6 and TRBJ1-1; no definite D call. The length of the CDR3 is 16 residues. V dropped 6 bases and J dropped 2 bases, with 19 bases sitting between them. Germline assignment: CDR1 MNHNY and CDR2 SVGAGI (reference sequence). This CDR3 is CASSDFVGDGNTEAFF. The CDR3 DNA follows: TGTGCCAGCAGCGACTTTGTGGGTGACGGAAACACTGAAGCTTTCTTT.

The chain recombines TRBV6-5 with TRBJ1-2, with D perhaps matching TRBD1 (6 bases). Trimming pared 6 bases from V and 12 bases from J, leaving 23 bases between. There are 14 residues in the CDR3. The germline CDR1 and CDR2 sequences are MNHEY and SVGAGI. The CDR3 coding sequence is TGTGCCAGCAGCACACCGGGACAACCAATGGCTAACACCTTC. Its protein is CASSTPGQPMANTF.

The chain combines TRBV24-1 with TRBJ2-1, with D possibly being TRBD1 (6 bases). The CDR3 is 13 residues long. V was cut by 2 bases and J by 8 bases, with 9 bases left in between. CDR1 KGHDR and CDR2 SFDVKD come from the germline V gene. The CDR3 nucleotides read TGTGCCACCAGTGATTCAGGGGTTCATGAGCAGTTCTTC. Amino acids: CATSDSGVHEQFF.

The rearrangement joins TRBV5-6 to TRBJ2-1; 7 bases align to TRBD2. V was pared by 5 bases and J by 6 bases, with 8 bases of the junction left unmatched. The CDR3 consists of 14 residues. CDR1 is SGHDT, CDR2 YYEEEE, per germline. The CDR3 region is CASSSGLVTNEQFF. The DNA of the CDR3 is TGTGCCAGCAGTTCCGGACTAGTAACCAATGAGCAGTTCTTC.

V is TRBV5-6 and J is TRBJ1-6; 9 nucleotides agree with TRBD1. The germline V gene has CDR1 SGHDT and CDR2 YYEEEE. This CDR3 spans 15 amino acids. The trim removed 1 base at V and 7 bases at J, leaving 3 bases unmatched. CDR3 nucleotide sequence: TGTGCCAGCAGCTTGCCCGGGACAGGGAATTCACCCCTCCACTTT. It is translated as CASSLPGTGNSPLHF.

This clone was picked up one time. CDR3 DNA sequence: TGTGCCAGCAGTTCCCCGGACAGGCATGGCTACACCTTC. It translates to CASSSPDRHGYTF. This chain connects TRBV6-5 to TRBJ1-2, with TRBD1 matching over 7 bases. The CDR3 is made up of 13 amino acids. The junction had 5 bases not matched to a gene; V was cut back by 4 bases and J by 6 bases. Germline loops: CDR1 MNHEY, CDR2 SVGAGI.

J is TRBJ1-1 and V is TRBV28; the match to TRBD1 covers 12 bases. V trimming: 4 bases; J trimming: 11 bases; junction bases outside the gene matches: 11. Germline CDR1 reads MDHEN; CDR2 reads SYDVKM. There are 15 residues in the CDR3. This CDR3 is CASSSPGQGALGAFF. In nucleotides, the CDR3 is TGTGCCAGCAGTTCCCCGGGACAGGGGGCTTTAGGGGCTTTCTTT.

This chain links TRBV10-2 with TRBJ1-2; D is ambiguous. The CDR3 has 13 residues. V was cut by 9 bases and J by 8 bases, with 19 bases left in between. Germline V gene data show CDR1 as WSHSY and CDR2 as SAAADI. The CDR3 coding sequence is TGCGCCAGGGCCCCCACGGCCGACGGGGGCTACACCTTC. This translates into CARAPTADGGYTF.